The sequence of this T cell receptor (beta chain) was determined in a study of shared clonotypes between healthy human individuals. This CDR3 region has 15 residues. With 5 bases clipped from V and 4 bases from J, the junction kept 6 bases outside the gene matches. Germline CDR1 reads SGHTA; CDR2 reads FQGNSA. At the deep level, the assay was run. The assay was immunoSEQ multiplex PCR, and TCRdb's table has in-frame clones only and misses some. The table has some 1.5 million clones, over 95% seen once. The sequenced sample consisted of naive CD4+ T cells sorted from blood. Subset: CD45RA+ positively selected. The origin of this receptor is a young man in good health. V and J are TRBV7-2 and TRBJ2-1, with 9 positions matching TRBD1. The CDR3 is CASSADRGKYNEQFF. The CDR3 DNA follows: TGTGCCAGCAGCGCAGACAGGGGGAAATACAATGAGCAGTTCTTC.